The T cell receptor beta chain described here comes from a study of T cells in Graves' hyperthyroidism and ophthalmopathy. V shed 0 bases and J shed 8 bases, with 10 bases lying between them. The length of the CDR3 is 13 residues. The V gene's germline CDR1 is LGHNA and CDR2 YSLEER. An approximately 10 ml volume of fresh peripheral blood provided the PBMCs. From RNA transcripts, TCR beta CDR3 regions were amplified. TCR CDR3 underwent first-round RT-PCR with the HTBI primer set. TCRdb analysed the multiplex PCR reads with MiXCR anew, one entry per CDR3 protein. The table has about 720,000 distinct CDR3 sequences, around 17% seen once; the top ten hold about 8.4%. This clonotype showed up just a few times.

The source of this sequence is a man aged 18 to 30 with Graves' hyperthyroidism. The chain links TRBV4-3 to TRBJ1-2; a possible D gene is TRBD1 (6 bases). The sequenced sample was blood. CDR3 loop: CASSQDPGAGYTF. The DNA for the CDR3 is TGCGCCAGCAGCCAAGATCCGGGGGCGGGCTACACCTTC.